What follows are 21 T cell receptor beta chains derived from one specimen sequenced in a study of control samples from healthy donors and cancer patients. Only in-frame clones appear in the TCRdb table, and some are missing; sequencing was by immunoSEQ multiplex PCR. The table records about 130,000 clones, about nine tenths of them present only once. Sequenced input: blood. These receptors all stem from a man younger than 35 in good health.

The chain joins TRBV6-2 or TRBV6-3 to TRBJ1-2; the D gene is possibly TRBD1 (6 bases). Germline CDR1 reads MNHEY; CDR2 reads SVGEGT. V gave up 2 bases and J gave up 3 bases, with 10 bases separating them. The CDR3 totals 14 residues. The CDR3 region is CASSYQTGYYGYTF. In DNA form, the CDR3 reads TGTGCCAGCAGTTACCAGACAGGTTACTATGGCTACACCTTC.

The V and J genes are TRBV5-1 and TRBJ1-3; D is uncertain. The V and J ends lost 0 bases and 0 bases respectively, with 7 bases between them. Germline V gene sequence: CDR1 SGHRS, CDR2 YFSETQ. This CDR3 comprises 15 residues. The CDR3 sequence: CASSLGTSSGNTIYF. Written as DNA, the CDR3 is TGCGCCAGCAGCTTGGGGACCTCCTCTGGAAACACCATATATTTT.

The chain couples TRBV5-1 to TRBJ1-1; D is undetermined. V was shortened by 0 bases and J by 2 bases, with 5 bases between the two germline ends. Germline assignment: CDR1 SGHRS and CDR2 YFSETQ. The CDR3 runs to 13 residues. The CDR3 coding sequence is TGCGCCAGCAGCTTGGCTATCAACACTGAAGCTTTCTTT. As protein: CASSLAINTEAFF.

The count of this clone is one. The J gene is TRBJ2-7, the V gene TRBV2; TRBD2 matches at 7 bases. The CDR3 has 16 residues. Losses at the gene ends were 6 bases for V and 3 bases for J; bases not matched to a gene: 14. Germline CDR1 and CDR2: SNHLY and FYNNEI. CDR3 in DNA: TGTGCCAGCAGCGGGGTTGGGGCAGGGAGGGACTACGAGCAGTACTTC. Translated, it gives CASSGVGAGRDYEQYF.

This chain uses TRBV11-3 with TRBJ1-3; D is undetermined. CDR3 length: 13 residues. V was shortened by 3 bases and J by 4 bases, with 7 bases between the two germline ends. Germline CDR1 reads SGHNT; CDR2 reads YENEEA. CDR3 bases: TGTGCCAGCAGCTTTACAGAGGGAAACACCATATATTTT. Its translation: CASSFTEGNTIYF.

The chain recombines TRBV9 with TRBJ2-1; D perhaps matches TRBD2 (6 bases). With 0 bases removed from V and 7 bases from J, the gap between germline ends came to 11 bases. The CDR3 is 14 residues long. The germline V gene encodes CDR1 SGDLS and CDR2 YYNGEE. CDR3 sequence reads: CASSVGGEENEQFF. The CDR3 DNA is TGTGCCAGCAGCGTAGGCGGGGAGGAAAATGAGCAGTTCTTC.

The sample holds one count of this clone. J is TRBJ2-5 and V is TRBV18; 8 bases are shared with TRBD1. Germline values: CDR1 KGHSH, CDR2 LQKENI. The CDR3 runs to 15 residues. V shed 1 base and J 0 bases; nucleotides not matched to a gene: 1. DNA of the CDR3: TGTGCCAGCTCACCACAGACAGGGGACCAAGAGACCCAGTACTTC. Translation: CASSPQTGDQETQYF.

This clone has just one count. This sequence joins TRBV27 and TRBJ2-2; TRBD1 is a possible D gene (6 bases). The CDR3 has 15 residues. Germline V gene lookup returns CDR1 MNHEY and CDR2 SMNVEV (reference sequence). Trimming removed 2 bases from V and 5 bases from J, with 12 bases in between. CDR3 sequence (DNA): TGTGCCAGCAGTTTAGGGGCAGGGGTTACCGGGGAGCTGTTTTTT. Its protein product is CASSLGAGVTGELFF.

The chain has TRBV11-3 and TRBJ2-1; D may be TRBD2 (5 bases). The V gene lost 5 bases and the J gene lost 3 bases, with 8 bases spanning the gap. This CDR3 is 13 amino acids long. Germline V gene sequence: CDR1 SGHNT, CDR2 YENEEA. For the CDR3, the DNA is TGTGCCAGCAGCCCCCGGGACTACAATGAGCAGTTCTTC. Translated, it gives CASSPRDYNEQFF.

DNA for the CDR3: TGCGCCAGCAGCCGGGGGGACAGGGGGCAAGAGACCCAGTACTTC. This encodes CASSRGDRGQETQYF. The chain recombines TRBV5-1 with TRBJ2-5, with 11 bases fitting TRBD1. Germline CDR1 SGHRS, CDR2 YFSETQ. Germline trimming cut 4 bases from V and 2 bases from J; bases unmatched to any gene: 4. The CDR3 sequence is 15 residues long.

The chain has TRBV1 and TRBJ2-7. TRBV1 is given as a pseudogene. The CDR3 has 16 amino acids. The CDR3 protein is CTSSPGPLWGSYEQYF. The CDR3 DNA reads as TGCACCAGCAGCCCGGGACCTTTGTGGGGATCCTACGAGCAGTACTTC.

The chain is built from TRBV4-3 and TRBJ1-2; D gene unclear. The CDR3 is 13 amino acids. Per germline, CDR1 LGHNA and CDR2 YSLEER. The V end lost 0 bases, the J end lost 4 bases, and 6 bases lay between the germline ends. This CDR3 is CASSQDRGYGYTF. CDR3 nucleotides: TGCGCCAGCAGCCAAGACAGAGGCTATGGCTACACCTTC.

The chain uses TRBV13 and TRBJ2-5, with 9 bases identical to TRBD1. Germline-derived CDR1 and CDR2 are PRHDT and FYEKMQ (reference sequence). CDR3 size: 14 residues. Losses at the gene ends were 3 bases for V and 5 bases for J; bases not matched to a gene: 4. CDR3 in DNA: TGTGCCAGCAGCTTGGGACAGGGACAGGAGACCCAGTACTTC. Translated, it gives CASSLGQGQETQYF.

The chain joins TRBV3-1 (or the pseudogene TRBV3-2) to TRBJ2-1; D remains ambiguous. Trimming pared 4 bases from V and 3 bases from J, leaving 10 bases between. This CDR3 contains 14 residues. Germline values: CDR1 LGHDT, CDR2 YNNKEL (reference sequence). Written as DNA, the CDR3 is TGTGCCAGCAGCCCCCAAGAACTCTACAATGAGCAGTTCTTC. It codes for CASSPQELYNEQFF.

The V call is TRBV2, the J call TRBJ1-3; D perhaps matches TRBD1 (5 bases). With 6 bases removed from V and 0 bases from J, the gap between germline ends came to 12 bases. The CDR3 totals 15 residues. CDR1 and CDR2 (germline): SNHLY, FYNNEI. Here the CDR3 DNA reads TGTGCCAGCAGCAGGGACGCCAGCTCTGGAAACACCATATATTTT. Residues: CASSRDASSGNTIYF.

J is TRBJ1-1 and V is TRBV6-5; D is possibly TRBD1 (5 bases). This CDR3 spans 14 amino acids. The V end lost 7 bases, the J end lost 5 bases, and 17 bases lay between the germline ends. Germline V lookup: CDR1 MNHEY, CDR2 SVGAGI. For the CDR3, the DNA is TGTGCCAGCAAGGGCAGGGTGGAATTAACTGAAGCTTTCTTT. This sequence encodes CASKGRVELTEAFF.

The CDR3 DNA reads as TGTGCCAGCAGGCCGGGACAGCGGAATGAAAAACTGTTTTTT. Translated: CASRPGQRNEKLFF. The gene calls are TRBV6-5 and TRBJ1-4; 7 bases fit TRBD1. V gave up 6 bases and J gave up 5 bases; unmatched junction bases: 6. The CDR3 spans 14 residues. Germline CDR1 reads MNHEY; CDR2 reads SVGAGI.

V usage is TRBV4-2 and J usage is TRBJ2-2, with 9 bases that match TRBD2. After removal of 1 base from V and 3 bases from J, the junction contained 6 bases not matched to a gene. Germline V gene data show CDR1 as LGHNA and CDR2 as YNFKEQ. The CDR3 totals 17 residues. DNA for the CDR3: TGTGCCAGCAGCCAAGCCGCGGCGGGAGGGTACACCGGGGAGCTGTTTTTT. Translation: CASSQAAAGGYTGELFF.

The chain carries TRBV30 and TRBJ2-2; no definite D call. Germline lookup yields CDR1 GTSNPN and CDR2 SVGIG (reference sequence). V dropped 2 bases and J dropped 2 bases, with 6 bases sitting between them. This CDR3 has 13 residues. The DNA for the CDR3 is TGTGCCTGGAGTTCCAGAAACACCGGGGAGCTGTTTTTT. This encodes CAWSSRNTGELFF.

This clone has a single count. The gene calls are TRBV6-5 and TRBJ1-2, with D possibly matching TRBD1 (5 bases). V was cut by 6 bases and J by 4 bases, with 15 bases left in between. The CDR3 sequence is 14 residues long. In germline, CDR1 is MNHEY, CDR2 SVGAGI. CDR3 loop: CASRFRVVVYGYTF. The CDR3 region has the DNA TGTGCCAGCAGGTTCAGGGTTGTTGTCTATGGCTACACCTTC.

This sequence joins TRBV3-1 (or the pseudogene TRBV3-2) and TRBJ2-1, with TRBD2 matching over 12 bases. Germline V gives CDR1 LGHDT, CDR2 YNNKEL (reference sequence). This CDR3 spans 17 amino acids. V dropped 0 bases and J dropped 9; count of bases not matched to a gene: 9. CDR3 in amino acids: CASSQDSASGRAGEQFF. Written as DNA, the CDR3 is TGTGCCAGCAGCCAAGATTCCGCTAGCGGGAGGGCCGGTGAGCAGTTCTTC.